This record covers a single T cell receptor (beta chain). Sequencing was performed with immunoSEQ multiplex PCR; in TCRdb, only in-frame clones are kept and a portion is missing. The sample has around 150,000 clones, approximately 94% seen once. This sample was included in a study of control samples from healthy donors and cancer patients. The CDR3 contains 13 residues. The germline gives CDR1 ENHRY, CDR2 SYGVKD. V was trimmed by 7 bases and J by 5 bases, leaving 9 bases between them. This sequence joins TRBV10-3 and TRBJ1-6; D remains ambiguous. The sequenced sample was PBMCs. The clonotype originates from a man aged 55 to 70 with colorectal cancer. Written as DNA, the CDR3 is TGTGCCATCAACTCGATAAATAATTCACCCCTCCACTTT. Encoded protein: CAINSINNSPLHF.